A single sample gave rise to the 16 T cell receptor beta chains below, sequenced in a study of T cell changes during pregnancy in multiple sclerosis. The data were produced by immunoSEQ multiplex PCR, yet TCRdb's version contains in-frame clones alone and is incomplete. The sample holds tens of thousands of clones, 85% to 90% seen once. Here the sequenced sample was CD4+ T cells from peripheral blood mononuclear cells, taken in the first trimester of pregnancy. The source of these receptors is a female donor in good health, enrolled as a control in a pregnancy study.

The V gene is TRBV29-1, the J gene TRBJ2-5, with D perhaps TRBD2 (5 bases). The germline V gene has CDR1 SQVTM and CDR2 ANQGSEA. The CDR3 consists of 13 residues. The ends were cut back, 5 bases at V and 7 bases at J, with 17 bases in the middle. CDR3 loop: CSVLLVPRGTQYF. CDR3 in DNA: TGCAGCGTTCTTTTGGTCCCCCGGGGGACCCAGTACTTC.

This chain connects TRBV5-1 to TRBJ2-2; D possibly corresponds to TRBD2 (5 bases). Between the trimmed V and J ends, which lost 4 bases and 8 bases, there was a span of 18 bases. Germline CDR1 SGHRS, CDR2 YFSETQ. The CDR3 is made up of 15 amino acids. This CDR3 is CASSVDLAPSGELFF. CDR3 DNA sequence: TGCGCCAGCAGCGTTGACCTAGCCCCCTCTGGGGAGCTGTTTTTT.

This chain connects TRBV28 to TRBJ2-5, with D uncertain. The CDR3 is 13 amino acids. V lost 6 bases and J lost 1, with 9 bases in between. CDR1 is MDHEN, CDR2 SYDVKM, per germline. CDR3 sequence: CASREQFQETQYF. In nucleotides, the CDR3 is TGTGCCAGCAGGGAACAGTTCCAAGAGACCCAGTACTTC.

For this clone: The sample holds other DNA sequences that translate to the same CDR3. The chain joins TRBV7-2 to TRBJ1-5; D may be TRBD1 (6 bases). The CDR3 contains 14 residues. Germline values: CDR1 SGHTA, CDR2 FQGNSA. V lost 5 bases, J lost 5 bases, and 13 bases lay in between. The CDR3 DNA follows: TGTGCCAGCAGCCCCGAGGGGGGGTATCAGCCCCAGCATTTT. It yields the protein CASSPEGGYQPQHF.

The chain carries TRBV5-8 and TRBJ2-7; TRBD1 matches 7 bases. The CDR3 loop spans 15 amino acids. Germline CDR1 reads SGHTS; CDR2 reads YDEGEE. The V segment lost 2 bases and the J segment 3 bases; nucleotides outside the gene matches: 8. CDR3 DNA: TGTGCCAGCAGCTTAGGCGAGGGGGCCGTCTACGAGCAGTACTTC. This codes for CASSLGEGAVYEQYF. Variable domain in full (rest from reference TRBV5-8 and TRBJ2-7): EAGVTQSPTHLIKTRGQQATLRCSPISGHTSVYWYQQALGLGLQFLLWYDEGEERNRGNFPPRFSGRQFPNYSSELNVNALELEDSALYLCASSLGEGAVYEQYFGPGTRLTVT.

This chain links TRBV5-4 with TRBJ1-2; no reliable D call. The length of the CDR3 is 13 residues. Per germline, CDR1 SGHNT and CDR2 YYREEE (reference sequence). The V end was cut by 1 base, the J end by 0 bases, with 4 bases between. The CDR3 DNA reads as TGTGCCAGCAGCTTGAATACTAACTATGGCTACACCTTC. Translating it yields CASSLNTNYGYTF.

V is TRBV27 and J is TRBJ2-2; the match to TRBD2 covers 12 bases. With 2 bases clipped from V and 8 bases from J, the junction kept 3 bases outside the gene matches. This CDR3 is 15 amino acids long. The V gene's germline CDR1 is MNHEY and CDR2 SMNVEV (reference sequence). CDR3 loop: CASSLRLAGAGELFF. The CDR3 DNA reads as TGTGCCAGCAGTTTACGACTAGCGGGAGCTGGGGAGCTGTTTTTT.

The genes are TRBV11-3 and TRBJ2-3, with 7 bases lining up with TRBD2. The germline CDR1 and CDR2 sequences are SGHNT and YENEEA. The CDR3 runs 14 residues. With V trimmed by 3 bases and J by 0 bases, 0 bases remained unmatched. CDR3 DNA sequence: TGTGCCAGCAGCTTTAGCGGGAGCACAGATACGCAGTATTTT. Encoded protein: CASSFSGSTDTQYF.

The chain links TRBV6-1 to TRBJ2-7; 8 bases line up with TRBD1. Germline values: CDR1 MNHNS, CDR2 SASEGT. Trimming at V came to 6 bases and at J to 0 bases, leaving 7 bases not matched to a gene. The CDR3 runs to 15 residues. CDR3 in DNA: TGTGCCAGCAGCCATTCCGGGACAGGCTCCTACGAGCAGTACTTC. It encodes CASSHSGTGSYEQYF.

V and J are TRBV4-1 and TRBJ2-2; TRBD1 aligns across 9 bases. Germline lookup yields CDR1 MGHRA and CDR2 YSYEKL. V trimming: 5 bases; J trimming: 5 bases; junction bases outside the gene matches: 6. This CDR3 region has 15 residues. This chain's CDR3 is CASSSLTGGTGELFF. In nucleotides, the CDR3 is TGCGCCAGCAGCTCGTTGACAGGGGGGACCGGGGAGCTGTTTTTT.

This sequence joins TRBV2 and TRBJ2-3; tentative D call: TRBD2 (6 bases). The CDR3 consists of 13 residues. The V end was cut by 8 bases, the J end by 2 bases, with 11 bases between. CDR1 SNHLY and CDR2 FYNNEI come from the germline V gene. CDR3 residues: CASWGLSTDTQYF. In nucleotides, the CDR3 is TGTGCCAGCTGGGGACTGTCCACAGATACGCAGTATTTT. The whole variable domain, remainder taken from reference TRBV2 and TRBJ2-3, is EPEVTQTPSHQVTQMGQEVILRCVPISNHLYFYWYRQILGQKVEFLVSFYNNEISEKSEIFDDQFSVERPDGSNFTLKIRSTKLEDSAMYFCASWGLSTDTQYFGPGTRLTVL.

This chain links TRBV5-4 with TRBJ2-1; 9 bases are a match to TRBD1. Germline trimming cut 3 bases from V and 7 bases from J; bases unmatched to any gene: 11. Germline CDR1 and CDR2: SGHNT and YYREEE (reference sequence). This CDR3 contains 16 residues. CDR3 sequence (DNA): TGTGCCAGCAGCTCCCGCCGGGACAGGGTGTCGAATGAGCAGTTCTTC. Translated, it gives CASSSRRDRVSNEQFF.

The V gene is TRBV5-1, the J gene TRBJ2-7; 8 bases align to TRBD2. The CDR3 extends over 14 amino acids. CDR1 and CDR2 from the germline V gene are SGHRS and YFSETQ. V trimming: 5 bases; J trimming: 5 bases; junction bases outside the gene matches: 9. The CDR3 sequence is CASRYTREDDEQYF. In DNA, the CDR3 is TGCGCCAGCAGGTATACGCGGGAGGATGACGAGCAGTACTTC.

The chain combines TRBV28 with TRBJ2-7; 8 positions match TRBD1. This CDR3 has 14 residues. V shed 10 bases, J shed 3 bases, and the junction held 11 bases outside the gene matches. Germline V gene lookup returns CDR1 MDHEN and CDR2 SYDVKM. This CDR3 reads CATLTTGGNYEQYF. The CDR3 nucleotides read TGTGCCACCCTAACAACAGGGGGAAACTACGAGCAGTACTTC.

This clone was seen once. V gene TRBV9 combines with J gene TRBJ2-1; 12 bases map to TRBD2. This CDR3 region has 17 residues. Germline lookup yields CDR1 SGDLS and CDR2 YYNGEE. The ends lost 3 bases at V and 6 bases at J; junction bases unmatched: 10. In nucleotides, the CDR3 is TGTGCCAGCAGCGGGACTAGCGGGATCCTAATTGGCAATGAGCAGTTCTTC. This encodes CASSGTSGILIGNEQFF.

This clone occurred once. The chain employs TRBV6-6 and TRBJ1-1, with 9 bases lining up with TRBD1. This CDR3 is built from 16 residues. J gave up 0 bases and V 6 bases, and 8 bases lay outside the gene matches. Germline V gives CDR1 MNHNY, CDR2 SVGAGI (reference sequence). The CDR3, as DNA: TGTGCCAGCAGCCGTGGACAGGGGTTCATGAACACTGAAGCTTTCTTT. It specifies CASSRGQGFMNTEAFF.